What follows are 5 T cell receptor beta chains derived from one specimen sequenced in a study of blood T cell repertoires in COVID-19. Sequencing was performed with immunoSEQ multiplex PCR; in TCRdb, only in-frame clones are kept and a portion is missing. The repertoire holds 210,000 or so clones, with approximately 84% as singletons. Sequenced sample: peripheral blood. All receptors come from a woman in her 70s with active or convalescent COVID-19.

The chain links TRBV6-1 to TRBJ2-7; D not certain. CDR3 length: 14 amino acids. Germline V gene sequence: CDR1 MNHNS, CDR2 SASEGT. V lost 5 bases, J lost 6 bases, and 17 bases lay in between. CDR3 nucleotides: TGTGCCAGCAGTTCAGGTTTGGCCACTCTCGAGCAGTACTTC. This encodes CASSSGLATLEQYF.

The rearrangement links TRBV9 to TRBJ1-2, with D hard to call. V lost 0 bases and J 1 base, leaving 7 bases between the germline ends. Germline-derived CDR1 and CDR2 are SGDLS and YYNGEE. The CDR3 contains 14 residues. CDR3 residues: CASSVATVNYGYTF. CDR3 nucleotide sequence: TGTGCCAGCAGCGTAGCTACGGTTAACTATGGCTACACCTTC. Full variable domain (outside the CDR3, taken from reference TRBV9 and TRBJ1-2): DSGVTQTPKHLITATGQRVTLRCSPRSGDLSVYWYQQSLDQGLQFLIQYYNGEERAKGNILERFSAQQFPDLHSELNLSSLELGDSALYFCASSVATVNYGYTFGSGTRLTVV.

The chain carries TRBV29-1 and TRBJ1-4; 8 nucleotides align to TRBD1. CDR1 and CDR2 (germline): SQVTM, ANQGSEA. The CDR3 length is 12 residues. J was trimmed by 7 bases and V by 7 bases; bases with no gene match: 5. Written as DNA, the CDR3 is TGCAGCGCACGGGGACAGGCTGAAAAACTGTTTTTT. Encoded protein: CSARGQAEKLFF.

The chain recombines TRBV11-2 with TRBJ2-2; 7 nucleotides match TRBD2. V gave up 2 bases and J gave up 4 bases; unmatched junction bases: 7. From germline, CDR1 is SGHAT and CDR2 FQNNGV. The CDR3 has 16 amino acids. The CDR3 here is CASSLRREQGTGELFF. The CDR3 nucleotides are TGTGCCAGCAGCTTACGGCGGGAGCAAGGCACCGGGGAGCTGTTTTTT.

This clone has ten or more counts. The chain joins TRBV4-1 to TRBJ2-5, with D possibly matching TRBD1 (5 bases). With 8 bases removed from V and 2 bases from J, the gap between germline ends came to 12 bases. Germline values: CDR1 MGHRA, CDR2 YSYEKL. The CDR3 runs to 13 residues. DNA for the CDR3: TGCGCCAGCGCCTTACAGGCACAAGAGACCCAGTACTTC. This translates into CASALQAQETQYF.